These 17 T cell receptor beta chains were all obtained from the same sample, sequenced in a study of Graves' ophthalmopathy and Graves' hyperthyroidism. From RNA, the CDR3 regions of TCR beta chains were amplified and sequenced. HTBI primers primed a first-round RT-PCR, and a second-round multiplex PCR followed. TCRdb fed the multiplex PCR reads into MiXCR, producing one record per CDR3 protein. The table includes 350,000 to 450,000 distinct CDR3 sequences, 15% to 20% detected once. The material sequenced was peripheral blood. These receptors came from a young woman with Graves' ophthalmopathy.

This clonotype was counted a few times. The chain joins TRBV6-2 or TRBV6-3 to TRBJ2-5; possibly TRBD1 for D (6 bases). V lost 2 bases to trimming and J lost 4 bases, with 8 bases between them. Germline V gene lookup returns CDR1 MNHEY and CDR2 SVGEGT. This CDR3 contains 13 residues. The CDR3 DNA follows: TGTGCCAGCAGTTACGCCAGGGGAGAGACCCAGTACTTC. The encoded protein is CASSYARGETQYF.

This clonotype has at least ten counts. The V gene is TRBV9, the J gene TRBJ2-2, with D hard to call. Germline CDR1 SGDLS, CDR2 YYNGEE. V was cut by 2 bases and J by 2 bases, with 7 bases left in between. There are 14 residues in the CDR3. CDR3 DNA: TGTGCCAGCAGCGTGGGCCATAACACCGGGGAGCTGTTTTTT. Amino acid sequence: CASSVGHNTGELFF.

This clonotype was detected ten times or more. The chain uses TRBV2 and TRBJ1-5; D is possibly TRBD1 (6 bases). The germline gives CDR1 SNHLY, CDR2 FYNNEI. V was clipped by 4 bases and J by 5 bases, with 21 bases between them. The CDR3 sequence is 17 residues long. The CDR3 nucleotides are TGTGCCAGCAGTGGCAGGGGAGGTTGGTTAGGGGATCAGCCCCAGCATTTT. Translating gives CASSGRGGWLGDQPQHF.

This clonotype came up many times. This chain uses TRBV7-2 with TRBJ2-7, with 9 bases matching TRBD1. The CDR3 contains 19 residues. CDR1 is SGHTA, CDR2 FQGNSA, per germline. The V gene end was trimmed by 4 bases and the J gene end by 5 bases; junction bases not matched to a gene: 21. This CDR3 is CASSSLTGTGFRRIHEQYF. CDR3 sequence (DNA): TGTGCCAGCAGCTCCTTAACCGGGACAGGGTTTCGCCGAATCCACGAGCAGTACTTC.

This clonotype was picked up many times. The rearrangement links TRBV7-2 to TRBJ2-7, with 9 positions matching TRBD1. This CDR3 contains 15 residues. V lost 2 bases to trimming and J lost 3 bases; unmatched junction nucleotides: 5. The germline V gene has CDR1 SGHTA and CDR2 FQGNSA. The CDR3 bases are TGTGCCAGCAGCTTAACGTCGGGACAGGGCTACGAGCAGTACTTC. Translating gives CASSLTSGQGYEQYF.

This clonotype appeared a few times. The chain recombines TRBV6-2 or TRBV6-3 with TRBJ2-4; D not certain. Per germline, CDR1 MNHEY and CDR2 SVGEGT. The length of the CDR3 is 12 residues. V was cut by 8 bases and J by 1 base, with 6 bases left in between. The CDR3 sequence: CASGLAKNIQYF. The CDR3 DNA sequence: TGTGCCAGCGGGTTGGCCAAAAACATTCAGTACTTC.

This clonotype was seen many times. The chain joins TRBV6-2 or TRBV6-3 to TRBJ2-7; 10 bases map to TRBD1. The CDR3 loop spans 16 amino acids. Per the germline V gene, CDR1 is MNHEY and CDR2 is SVGEGT. V was clipped by 2 bases and J by 6 bases; unmatched bases: 10. The DNA of the CDR3 is TGTGCCAGCAGTTACCCTACGGGACAGGGGTCGGTCGAGCAGTACTTC. Protein: CASSYPTGQGSVEQYF.

This clonotype appeared many times. CDR3 amino acids: CASSYGGGAGGPANTGELFF. The CDR3 nucleotides read TGCGCCAGCAGCTACGGAGGAGGAGCGGGGGGTCCCGCGAACACCGGGGAGCTGTTTTTT. This chain links TRBV5-1 with TRBJ2-2, with TRBD2 matching over 9 bases. Germline trimming cut 3 bases from V and 0 bases from J; bases unmatched to any gene: 15. Germline assignment: CDR1 SGHRS and CDR2 YFSETQ. This CDR3 region has 20 residues. Full variable domain (missing parts from reference TRBV5-1 and TRBJ2-2): KAGVTQTPRYLIKTRGQQVTLSCSPISGHRSVSWYQQTPGQGLQFLFEYFSETQRNKGNFPGRFSGRQFSNSRSEMNVSTLELGDSALYLCASSYGGGAGGPANTGELFFGEGSRLTVL.

The chain carries TRBV12-3 or TRBV12-4 and TRBJ1-2, with unresolved D. The CDR3 has 11 amino acids. V lost 6 bases and J lost 5, with 7 bases in between. The CDR3 DNA reads as TGTGCCAGCAGATTCGGTTATGGCTACACCTTC. Protein sequence: CASRFGYGYTF.

This clonotype showed up many times. The V and J genes are TRBV4-1 and TRBJ1-1, with 7 bases lining up with TRBD1. The CDR3 runs to 15 residues. Trimming at V came to 4 bases and at J to 3 bases, leaving 8 bases not matched to a gene. Germline V gene data show CDR1 as MGHRA and CDR2 as YSYEKL. This CDR3 is CASSPNRGLDTEAFF. Written as DNA, the CDR3 is TGCGCCAGCAGCCCCAACAGGGGCTTGGACACTGAAGCTTTCTTT.

This clonotype was seen at least ten times. The J gene is TRBJ2-7, the V gene TRBV12-3 or TRBV12-4; D is unclear. V dropped 5 bases and J dropped 1 base, with 15 bases sitting between them. The CDR3 loop spans 15 amino acids. In DNA, the CDR3 is TGTGCCAGCAGTACTTGGGCCTCCCCTTCCTACGAGCAGTACTTC. Amino acid sequence: CASSTWASPSYEQYF.

This clonotype was counted ten times or more. This rearrangement joins TRBV20-1 to TRBJ1-2; 7 nucleotides align to TRBD1. This CDR3 region has 14 residues. Trimming removed 2 bases from V and 3 bases from J; junction bases left unmatched: 6. CDR1 and CDR2 (germline): DFQATT, SNEGSKA (reference sequence). CDR3 region: CSARILQGYYGYTF. The CDR3 coding sequence is TGCAGTGCTAGAATTTTACAGGGGTACTATGGCTACACCTTC.

This clonotype was recorded many times. The rearrangement joins TRBV24-1 to TRBJ2-7; D gene ambiguous. Looked up from germline, CDR1 is KGHDR and CDR2 is SFDVKD. This CDR3 is built from 15 residues. V was pared by 5 bases and J by 5 bases, with 18 bases between. CDR3: CATSGGPDGPNEQYF. CDR3 sequence (DNA): TGTGCCACCAGTGGGGGTCCGGACGGGCCTAACGAGCAGTACTTC.

This clonotype was found many times. This chain links TRBV10-3 with TRBJ2-7; D not certain. V lost 4 bases to trimming and J lost 3 bases, with 10 bases between them. This CDR3 is 13 amino acids long. CDR1 is ENHRY, CDR2 SYGVKD, per germline. The CDR3 is CAISGGSYYEQYF. The CDR3 region has the DNA TGTGCCATCAGTGGAGGCTCATACTACGAGCAGTACTTC.

The chain recombines TRBV27 with TRBJ1-2; tentative D call: TRBD1 (5 bases). The CDR3 runs to 14 residues. Trimming removed 4 bases at V and 3 bases at J, with 12 bases between. Germline-derived CDR1 and CDR2 are MNHEY and SMNVEV (reference sequence). The CDR3 loop reads CASSWGTNDYGYTF. The DNA for the CDR3 is TGTGCCAGCAGTTGGGGCACGAACGACTATGGCTACACCTTC.

The genes are TRBV20-1 and TRBJ2-7; 7 bases align to TRBD1. Germline V gene data show CDR1 as DFQATT and CDR2 as SNEGSKA (reference sequence). V was clipped by 0 bases and J by 0 bases; unmatched bases: 8. The CDR3 sequence is 16 residues long. CDR3 DNA sequence: TGCAGTGCTAGAGATCTTCGGGGACAGAGCTCCTACGAGCAGTACTTC. This gives the protein CSARDLRGQSSYEQYF.

Comments on this clonotype: Germline and junction disagree at one end, which may indicate a read error. The rearrangement uses TRBV7-2 and TRBJ1-2; D gene unclear. CDR3 length: 14 amino acids. Germline lookup yields CDR1 SGHTA and CDR2 FQGNSA. CDR3 region: CASTLTPILYGYTF. In DNA form, the CDR3 reads TGTGCCAGCACCTTAACTCCGATTCTCTATGGCTACACCTTC.